This TCR beta chain comes out of a study of cytomegalovirus exposure and HLA in healthy donors. The PCR was carried out with 60 Vbeta primers and 13 Jbeta primers. Method: immunoSEQ multiplex PCR; TCRdb's copy keeps in-frame clones and lacks some. The table has approximately 180,000 clones, around nine tenths seen once. The sequencing input was PBMCs. This clonotype was sampled from a woman aged 18 to 35 in good health and CMV-seronegative.

Here the CDR3 DNA reads TGTGCCAGCAGCCTTCCCGGGACAGGGGACTATGGCTACACCTTC. It translates to CASSLPGTGDYGYTF. The gene calls are TRBV7-2 and TRBJ1-2; 10 positions match TRBD1. Germline V lookup: CDR1 SGHTA, CDR2 FQGNSA. The ends lost 5 bases at V and 3 bases at J; junction bases unmatched: 6. This CDR3 region has 15 residues.